Listed here are 5 T cell receptor beta chains from one sample, sequenced in a study of T cell changes during pregnancy in multiple sclerosis. Libraries were prepared by immunoSEQ multiplex PCR; TCRdb keeps only in-frame clonotypes and omits some of them. The repertoire includes some 90,000 clones, roughly 91% of them detected once, and around 1.7% sits in the top ten. The material was peripheral blood, obtained after pregnancy. These receptors were collected from a female donor in good health, enrolled as a control in a pregnancy study.

This chain connects TRBV7-9 to TRBJ2-2; tentative D call: TRBD1 (6 bases). V was trimmed by 5 bases and J by 3 bases, leaving 16 bases between them. Germline assignment: CDR1 SEHNR and CDR2 FQNEAQ (reference sequence). The CDR3 is 16 residues long. The CDR3 loop reads CASSPLRGSDTGELFF. Here the CDR3 DNA reads TGTGCCAGCAGCCCATTAAGGGGGTCAGACACCGGGGAGCTGTTTTTT.

This clone was observed once. The chain carries TRBV18 and TRBJ2-7; D possibly corresponds to TRBD1 (6 bases). CDR3 length: 12 amino acids. V was shortened by 4 bases and J by 7 bases, with 11 bases between the two germline ends. The germline CDR1 and CDR2 sequences are KGHSH and LQKENI. The CDR3: CASSLNRDEQYF. In DNA, the CDR3 is TGTGCCAGCTCACTGAACAGGGATGAGCAGTACTTC.

This chain links TRBV7-6 with TRBJ2-3; 8 bases line up with TRBD1. The trim removed 3 bases at V and 3 bases at J, leaving 5 bases unmatched. Germline-derived CDR1 and CDR2 are SGHVS and FNYEAQ. This CDR3 spans 15 amino acids. The CDR3 reads CASSLGDRTTDTQYF. The CDR3 nucleotides read TGTGCCAGCAGCTTGGGGGACAGGACTACAGATACGCAGTATTTT.

This clone was seen a single time. CDR3: CRAGQGPYF. The CDR3 region has the DNA TGCAGGGCGGGACAGGGCCCGTACTTC. The chain uses TRBV20-1 and TRBJ2-4; 9 positions match TRBD1. In germline, CDR1 is DFQATT, CDR2 SNEGSKA (reference sequence). The CDR3 runs to 9 residues.

This clone was seen just once. The chain employs TRBV4-1 and TRBJ1-5, with D unresolved. Germline CDR1 MGHRA, CDR2 YSYEKL. V lost 3 bases and J lost 7, with 16 bases in between. The CDR3 is made up of 15 amino acids. DNA for the CDR3: TGCGCCAGCAGCCAGACCGGATCAGGAGGACAGCCCCAGCATTTT. It yields the protein CASSQTGSGGQPQHF.